This entry lists 13 T cell receptor beta chains sequenced from one sample in a study of blood T cells in healthy people across ages. Primers used in a second PCR of roughly 6 to 12 cycles were a sample-barcoded 5' primer and a J-beta primer mix. MiXCR, applied by TCRdb to the 5' RACE reads, yields one record per CDR3 protein. The sample yields 800,000 or so distinct CDR3 sequences, around 68% seen once. Sequencing used blood. These receptors were taken from a man aged 30 to 39 in good health.

V usage is TRBV7-9 and J usage is TRBJ2-1; a weak D match, TRBD2 (7 bases). The CDR3 covers 13 residues. V was shortened by 5 bases and J by 8 bases, with 13 bases between the two germline ends. The germline V gene has CDR1 SEHNR and CDR2 FQNEAQ (reference sequence). The CDR3 is CASSRGGAYEQFF. In nucleotides, the CDR3 is TGTGCCAGCAGCCGAGGGGGGGCGTATGAGCAGTTCTTC.

With respect to this clonotype: Relative to the germline gene, one junction end is altered; a read error may explain this. This sequence joins TRBV29-1 and TRBJ2-1, with D unclear. The CDR3 spans 12 residues. CDR1 and CDR2 (germline): SQVTM, ANQGSEA. The CDR3: CSVEAVYNERFF. The CDR3 DNA is TGCAGCGTTGAGGCGGTCTACAATGAGCGGTTCTTC.

The table lists this clonotype with a few counts. V is TRBV6-4 and J is TRBJ2-1; D is ambiguous. The CDR3 runs to 13 residues. Germline V lookup: CDR1 MRHNA, CDR2 SNTAGT. Trimming stripped 2 bases from V and 3 bases from J, with 5 bases between. CDR3 in amino acids: CASSDDNYNEQFF. The CDR3, as DNA: TGTGCCAGCAGTGACGACAACTACAATGAGCAGTTCTTC.

The rearrangement uses TRBV12-3 or TRBV12-4 and TRBJ2-3; TRBD1 agrees at 9 bases. With 5 bases clipped from V and 6 bases from J, the junction kept 3 bases outside the gene matches. The CDR3 extends over 13 amino acids. The CDR3 sequence: CASSPGQGDTQYF. The CDR3 DNA reads as TGTGCCAGCAGTCCCGGACAGGGGGATACGCAGTATTTT.

The chain recombines TRBV20-1 with TRBJ2-3; D is unclear. Germline loops: CDR1 DFQATT, CDR2 SNEGSKA (reference sequence). Trimming stripped 3 bases from V and 2 bases from J, with 12 bases between. The CDR3 extends over 14 amino acids. In DNA form, the CDR3 reads TGCAGTGCTAGGTCTCTGGCCTTCACAGATACGCAGTATTTT. Its protein product is CSARSLAFTDTQYF.

This clonotype was recorded a few times. The gene calls are TRBV20-1 and TRBJ2-7; 8 bases map to TRBD1. Germline trimming cut 4 bases from V and 3 bases from J; bases unmatched to any gene: 8. The germline CDR1 and CDR2 sequences are DFQATT and SNEGSKA (reference sequence). The length of the CDR3 is 14 residues. CDR3 DNA: TGCAGTGCTACCACAGGGGGGCAATACTACGAGCAGTACTTC. This sequence encodes CSATTGGQYYEQYF.

This chain uses TRBV6-5 with TRBJ2-7; D is unclear. Trimming left V 0 bases short and J 4 bases short, with 19 bases between. This CDR3 spans 17 amino acids. Germline V gene sequence: CDR1 MNHEY, CDR2 SVGAGI. CDR3 sequence reads: CASSYSILAVVPYEQYF. CDR3 DNA sequence: TGTGCCAGCAGTTACTCGATTCTCGCGGTTGTGCCTTACGAGCAGTACTTC.

This sequence joins TRBV7-2 and TRBJ2-3, with 11 positions matching TRBD1. Unmatched junction bases numbered 4, after V lost 5 bases and J lost 6 bases. The CDR3 sequence is 14 residues long. CDR1 and CDR2 (germline): SGHTA, FQGNSA. CDR3 loop: CASSRDRGYDTQYF. In DNA form, the CDR3 reads TGTGCCAGCAGCAGGGACAGGGGGTATGATACGCAGTATTTT.

The chain has TRBV25-1 and TRBJ2-3; D is unclear. Germline CDR1 reads MGHDK; CDR2 reads SYGVNS. The CDR3 consists of 14 residues. The V and J ends lost 0 bases and 6 bases respectively, with 10 bases between them. CDR3 nucleotide sequence: TGTGCCAGCAGTGAATATTTAAGGGCGGATACGCAGTATTTT. As protein: CASSEYLRADTQYF.

This chain connects TRBV9 to TRBJ2-7; the match to TRBD1 covers 9 bases. The CDR3 contains 17 residues. Germline V gene lookup returns CDR1 SGDLS and CDR2 YYNGEE. V shed 1 base, J shed 2 bases, and the junction held 10 bases outside the gene matches. This chain's CDR3 is CASSVYGTGSFPYEQYF. In DNA form, the CDR3 reads TGTGCCAGCAGCGTATACGGGACAGGGAGCTTCCCCTACGAGCAGTACTTC. The variable domain in full, completed from reference TRBV9 and TRBJ2-7, reads DSGVTQTPKHLITATGQRVTLRCSPRSGDLSVYWYQQSLDQGLQFLIQYYNGEERAKGNILERFSAQQFPDLHSELNLSSLELGDSALYFCASSVYGTGSFPYEQYFGPGTRLTVT.

This clonotype was picked up many times. The chain couples TRBV4-3 to TRBJ1-6; D may be TRBD1 (6 bases). V lost 4 bases to trimming and J lost 9 bases, with 10 bases between them. Germline assignment: CDR1 LGHNA and CDR2 YSLEER. CDR3 size: 13 residues. The chain's CDR3 is CASSPEGGSPLHF. The CDR3 region has the DNA TGCGCCAGCAGCCCGGAGGGGGGTTCACCCCTCCACTTT.

The table lists this clonotype with a few counts. This chain connects TRBV27 to TRBJ1-4; the D gene is possibly TRBD1 (5 bases). V lost 4 bases and J 1 base, leaving 10 bases between the germline ends. Per germline, CDR1 MNHEY and CDR2 SMNVEV (reference sequence). The CDR3 consists of 15 residues. Here the CDR3 reads CASSSRGVTNEKLFF. Here the CDR3 DNA reads TGTGCCAGCAGTTCCCGGGGGGTAACTAATGAAAAACTGTTTTTT.

Of note for this clonotype: One end of the junction is discordant with germline, which a read error may explain. V is TRBV7-9 and J is TRBJ2-7; 9 bases align to TRBD1. Germline values: CDR1 SEHNR, CDR2 FQNEAQ (reference sequence). This CDR3 has 16 amino acids. The CDR3 DNA is TGTACCAGCAGCTTAGGACAGGGGACGAGCTCCTACGAGCAGTACTTC. The encoded protein is CTSSLGQGTSSYEQYF. Based on the CDR3 plus reference TRBV7-9 and TRBJ2-7, the full variable domain is DTGVSQNPRHKITKRGQNVTFRCDPISEHNRLYWYRQTLGQGPEFLTYFQNEAQLEKSRLLSDRFSAERPKGSFSTLEIQRTEQGDSAMYLCTSSLGQGTSSYEQYFGPGTRLTVT.